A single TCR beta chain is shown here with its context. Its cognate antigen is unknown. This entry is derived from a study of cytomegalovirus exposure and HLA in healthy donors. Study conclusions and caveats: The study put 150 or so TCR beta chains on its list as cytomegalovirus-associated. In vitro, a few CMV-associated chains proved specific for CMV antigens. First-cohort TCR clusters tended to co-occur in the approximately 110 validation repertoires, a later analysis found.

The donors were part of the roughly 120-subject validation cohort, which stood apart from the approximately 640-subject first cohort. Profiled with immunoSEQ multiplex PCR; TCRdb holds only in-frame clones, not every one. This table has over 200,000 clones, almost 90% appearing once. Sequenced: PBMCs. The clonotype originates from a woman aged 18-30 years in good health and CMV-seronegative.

CDR3 amino acids: CASSFAGRAQETQYF. The CDR3 DNA reads as TGTGCCAGCAGCTTCGCGGGACGCGCCCAAGAGACCCAGTACTTC. This chain links TRBV5-4 with TRBJ2-5; D is perhaps TRBD2 (6 bases). V lost 2 bases and J lost 1, with 12 bases in between. The CDR3 runs 15 residues. The germline CDR1 and CDR2 sequences are SGHNT and YYREEE (reference sequence).